A selection of T cell receptor beta chains follows, all from one sample in a study of blood T cell repertoires in COVID-19. Sequencing used immunoSEQ multiplex PCR; TCRdb keeps in-frame clones, though not all of them. The sample gives tens of thousands of clones, roughly 88% of which show up once; over 25% is in the top ten. What was sequenced was peripheral blood. These receptors came from a man between 45 and 60 years old with acute or convalescent COVID-19. Both conserved end residues are part of each CDR3. D genes are given only for firm matches. Some rows mark clone size as missing; the rest say once, few, many or name a class of expanded clone.

.,.,TRBJ1-2,TRBV27,CASRTGGYGYTF,TGTGCCAGCCGGACTGGAGGGTATGGCTACACCTTC
.,.,TRBJ2-5,TRBV3-1/TRBV3-2,CASSPPSETQYF,TGTGCCAGCAGCCCCCCATCAGAGACCCAGTACTTC
.,.,TRBJ1-1,TRBV27,CASSLSRGAEAFF,TGTGCCAGCAGTTTATCTCGGGGGGCGGAAGCTTTCTTT
.,.,TRBJ2-5,TRBV5-4,CASSFKGSGAETQYF,TGTGCCAGCAGCTTTAAAGGTTCAGGGGCAGAGACCCAGTACTTC
.,few,TRBJ1-5,TRBV6-5,CASSPERGGGQPQHF,TGTGCCAGCAGCCCAGAAAGGGGCGGGGGTCAGCCCCAGCATTTT
TRBD1,.,TRBJ2-2,TRBV19,CASSQQGTGELFF,TGTGCCAGTAGTCAACAGGGGACCGGGGAGCTGTTTTTT
TRBD1,.,TRBJ2-2,TRBV28,CASRLPGQGVTGELFF,TGTGCCAGTAGACTTCCGGGACAGGGGGTCACCGGGGAGCTGTTTTTT
TRBD1,once,TRBJ1-6,TRBV5-6,CASSLPGTGESPLHF,TGTGCCAGCAGCCTGCCCGGGACAGGGGAATCACCCCTCCACTTT
.,once,TRBJ2-1,TRBV3-1/TRBV3-2,CASSQRGSYNEQFF,TGTGCCAGCAGCCAAAGAGGGTCCTACAATGAGCAGTTCTTC
.,.,TRBJ1-3,TRBV6-5,CASSYAGLRPGNTIYF,TGTGCCAGCAGTTACGCAGGTCTCCGGCCAGGAAACACCATATATTTT
.,.,TRBJ1-4,TRBV6-5,CASSPGTSRDEKLFF,TGTGCCAGCAGCCCCGGGACATCAAGGGATGAAAAACTGTTTTTT
.,.,TRBJ2-1,TRBV7-9,CASSLGGNRAEQFF,TGTGCCAGCAGCTTAGGGGGGAACAGGGCTGAGCAGTTCTTC
TRBD1,.,TRBJ2-1,TRBV9,CASSVGQGTYNEQFF,TGTGCCAGCAGCGTAGGACAGGGGACCTACAATGAGCAGTTCTTC
TRBD2,.,TRBJ2-3,TRBV7-9,CASSPTSYVAYF,TGTGCCAGCAGCCCGACTAGCTACGTTGCGTATTTT
TRBD1,few,TRBJ1-1,TRBV7-6,CASSLGTGTNTEAFF,TGTGCCAGCAGCTTAGGGACAGGGACGAACACTGAAGCTTTCTTT
TRBD2,.,TRBJ2-7,TRBV28,CASSLGGGAYEQYF,TGTGCCAGCAGTTTAGGCGGGGGGGCCTACGAGCAGTACTTC
TRBD1,.,TRBJ1-2,TRBV19,CASSIGQGVLYGYTF,TGTGCCAGTAGTATCGGACAGGGGGTGCTCTATGGCTACACCTTC
.,.,TRBJ2-1,TRBV27,CASRRGSYNEQFF,TGTGCCAGCAGACGGGGATCATACAATGAGCAGTTCTTC
TRBD1,.,TRBJ2-2,TRBV7-6,CASSLGQGATGELFF,TGTGCCAGCAGCTTGGGACAGGGGGCCACCGGGGAGCTGTTTTTT
.,few,TRBJ1-3,TRBV6-1,CASSEFPSSGNTIYF,TGTGCCAGCAGTGAATTCCCCAGCTCTGGAAACACCATATATTTT
TRBD1,few,TRBJ1-6,TRBV30,CAWSARGNSPLHF,TGTGCCTGGAGTGCCAGGGGGAATTCACCCCTCCACTTT
.,.,TRBJ1-2,TRBV19,CASNTPGGHYGYTF,TGTGCCAGTAACACACCCGGCGGCCACTATGGCTACACCTTC
TRBD1,.,TRBJ2-7,TRBV5-1,CASSPSKRQGVGEQYF,TGCGCCAGCAGCCCGAGCAAACGACAGGGTGTCGGCGAGCAGTACTTC
TRBD1,.,TRBJ2-7,TRBV19,CASSIVGQLYEQYF,TGTGCCAGTAGTATAGTGGGACAGCTTTACGAGCAGTACTTC
TRBD1,once,TRBJ2-7,TRBV5-1,CASSDRGYEQYF,TGCGCCAGCAGCGACAGGGGTTACGAGCAGTACTTC
.,.,TRBJ1-5,TRBV2,CASRAGWQPQHF,TGTGCCAGCAGGGCAGGGTGGCAGCCCCAGCATTTT
.,.,TRBJ2-7,TRBV10-1,CASSDRVYEQYF,TGCGCCAGCAGTGACAGGGTCTACGAGCAGTACTTC
.,.,TRBJ1-3,TRBV24-1,CATSAGDERSGNTIYF,TGTGCCACCAGTGCTGGAGACGAACGCTCTGGAAACACCATATATTTT
TRBD1,few,TRBJ1-2,TRBV6-1,CASSDGQGRTNYGYTF,TGTGCCAGCAGTGACGGACAGGGGCGAACTAACTATGGCTACACCTTC
TRBD2,.,TRBJ2-1,TRBV10-1,CASSESTRLAGGNEQFF,TGCGCCAGCAGTGAGTCGACTCGACTAGCGGGGGGGAATGAGCAGTTCTTC
.,.,TRBJ1-3,TRBV19,CASSMAVSGNTIYF,TGTGCCAGTAGTATGGCGGTCTCTGGAAACACCATATATTTT
TRBD1,.,TRBJ2-5,TRBV5-1,CASSLDPGTGFETQYF,TGCGCCAGCAGCTTGGACCCGGGGACAGGGTTCGAGACCCAGTACTTC
.,once,TRBJ1-1,TRBV3-1/TRBV3-2,CASSYRETEAFF,TGTGCCAGCAGCTACCGAGAAACTGAAGCTTTCTTT
.,once,TRBJ1-4,TRBV6-1,CASSEAPGGHGGEKLFF,TGTGCCAGCAGTGAAGCGCCGGGTGGTCACGGGGGTGAAAAACTGTTTTTT
TRBD1,.,TRBJ1-1,TRBV19,CASSIRGQGAFF,TGTGCCAGTAGTATCAGGGGACAGGGAGCTTTCTTT
.,.,TRBJ1-1,TRBV12-3/TRBV12-4,CASSLDSEAFF,TGTGCCAGCAGTTTAGACAGTGAAGCTTTCTTT
.,.,TRBJ2-2,TRBV7-2,CASSPVRGTGELFF,TGTGCCAGCAGCCCCGTGCGAGGAACCGGGGAGCTGTTTTTT
TRBD2,.,TRBJ2-1,TRBV10-3,CAISGTSGGDEQFF,TGTGCCATCAGTGGGACTAGCGGGGGGGATGAGCAGTTCTTC
TRBD1,.,TRBJ2-3,TRBV29-1,CSLSRDSTHTQYF,TGCAGCCTCAGCCGGGACAGCACACATACGCAGTATTTT
.,few,TRBJ1-2,TRBV28,CASSLTGYYGYTF,TGTGCCAGCAGTTTGACAGGCTACTATGGCTACACCTTC
TRBD1,.,TRBJ1-1,TRBV2,CASNRGGTEAFF,TGTGCCAGCAACAGGGGTGGTACTGAAGCTTTCTTT
.,.,TRBJ1-3,TRBV19,CASSEGLPTVGNTIYF,TGTGCCAGTAGTGAGGGTCTCCCGACGGTTGGAAACACCATATATTTT
TRBD1,.,TRBJ2-7,TRBV29-1,CSARTGTYEQYF,TGCAGCGCCAGGACAGGGACCTACGAGCAGTACTTC
TRBD1,.,TRBJ1-4,TRBV7-9,CASSPRQGAANEKLFF,TGTGCCAGCAGCCCCCGACAGGGGGCAGCTAATGAAAAACTGTTTTTT
TRBD1,.,TRBJ2-2,TRBV5-4,CASSLTGAGELFF,TGTGCCAGCAGCCTGACAGGGGCCGGGGAGCTGTTTTTT
TRBD1,.,TRBJ2-2,TRBV27,CASSFTGAGELFF,TGTGCCAGCAGTTTCACAGGGGCCGGGGAGCTGTTTTTT
TRBD2,.,TRBJ2-3,TRBV4-2,CASSQEASGGAITDTQYF,TGTGCCAGCAGCCAAGAGGCTAGCGGGGGGGCCATCACAGATACGCAGTATTTT
.,.,TRBJ1-2,TRBV6-5,CASRSIYGYTF,TGTGCCAGCAGGTCTATCTATGGCTACACCTTC
TRBD1,.,TRBJ1-4,TRBV2,CASSEVYGTGSTNEKLFF,TGTGCCAGCAGTGAAGTGTACGGGACAGGCTCAACTAATGAAAAACTGTTTTTT
.,.,TRBJ2-3,TRBV3-1/TRBV3-2,CASSPLLAVGTDTQYF,TGTGCCAGCAGCCCCCTACTAGCTGTCGGCACAGATACGCAGTATTTT